This TCR beta chain was recorded in a study of OX40 agonist ivuxolimab in advanced cancers. The wider study: The group had a mean age of approximately 60 years, ranged from about 20 to 90, and was 80% to 85% male.

Profiled with immunoSEQ multiplex PCR; TCRdb holds only in-frame clones, not every one. The repertoire has under 45,000 clones, 84% of them found once; the top ten carry approximately 1.8%. This clone has a single count. Its matching antigen is unknown. Study-wide points: Expanded clones were, on average, more numerous in CD8+ T cells than in CD4+.

With 3 bases clipped from V and 5 bases from J, the junction kept 16 bases outside the gene matches. Germline V gives CDR1 MNHNS, CDR2 SASEGT. The CDR3 extends over 18 amino acids. The sequence derives from an adult with an advanced solid tumor such as melanoma, head and neck, liver or kidney cancer. This sample comprised CD4+ or CD8+ T cells sorted from blood, obtained in a trial of the OX40 agonist ivuxolimab. This chain uses TRBV6-1 with TRBJ1-5; 7 bases align to TRBD1. The CDR3 DNA reads as TGTGCCAGCAGTGATATAGGACAGGCAAACGGGGGGTATCAGCCCCAGCATTTT. As protein: CASSDIGQANGGYQPQHF.